This TCR beta chain is drawn from a study of shared clonotypes between healthy human individuals. Study in general: The plates for each donor numbered three CD4 naive, three CD4 memory, two CD8 naive and one CD8 memory. Broader study findings: Only blood underwent sampling, and tissue repertoires likely differ.

For each subset, genomic DNA was distributed in equal portions over several immunoSEQ plates. Produced via immunoSEQ multiplex PCR; TCRdb's table is partial and in-frame only. Of millions of clones listed, about 95% are singletons. Notes on this clone: Its specificity is unknown. The same CDR3 also results from other DNA sequences found in this sample.

Germline V gene lookup returns CDR1 LGHNA and CDR2 YSLEER. The CDR3 runs 13 residues. V dropped 0 bases and J dropped 4 bases, with 6 bases sitting between them. The naive CD8 fraction comprised CD45RO-negative cells positively selected for CCR7 and excluded terminally differentiated effector memory CD45RA+ cells. The sequencing input was naive CD8+ T cells sorted from blood. This TCR was recovered from a man aged 18 to 30 in good health. The V call is TRBV4-3, the J call TRBJ2-5; possible D gene TRBD2, 5 bases. DNA of the CDR3: TGCGCCAGCAGCCAAGATGGAGGAGAGACCCAGTACTTC. Encoded protein: CASSQDGGETQYF.